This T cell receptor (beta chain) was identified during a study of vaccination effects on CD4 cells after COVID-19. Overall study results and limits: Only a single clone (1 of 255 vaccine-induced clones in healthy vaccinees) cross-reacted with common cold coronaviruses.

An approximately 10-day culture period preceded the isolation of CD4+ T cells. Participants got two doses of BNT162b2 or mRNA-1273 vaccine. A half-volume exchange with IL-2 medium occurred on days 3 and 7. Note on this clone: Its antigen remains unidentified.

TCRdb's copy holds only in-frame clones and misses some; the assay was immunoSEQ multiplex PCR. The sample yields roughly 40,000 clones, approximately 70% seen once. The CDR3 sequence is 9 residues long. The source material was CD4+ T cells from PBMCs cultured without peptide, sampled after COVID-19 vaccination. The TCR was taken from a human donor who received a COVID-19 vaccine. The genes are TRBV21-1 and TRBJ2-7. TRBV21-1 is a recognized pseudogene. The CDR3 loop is CAITYEQYF. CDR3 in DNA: TGTGCCATCACGTACGAGCAGTACTTC.